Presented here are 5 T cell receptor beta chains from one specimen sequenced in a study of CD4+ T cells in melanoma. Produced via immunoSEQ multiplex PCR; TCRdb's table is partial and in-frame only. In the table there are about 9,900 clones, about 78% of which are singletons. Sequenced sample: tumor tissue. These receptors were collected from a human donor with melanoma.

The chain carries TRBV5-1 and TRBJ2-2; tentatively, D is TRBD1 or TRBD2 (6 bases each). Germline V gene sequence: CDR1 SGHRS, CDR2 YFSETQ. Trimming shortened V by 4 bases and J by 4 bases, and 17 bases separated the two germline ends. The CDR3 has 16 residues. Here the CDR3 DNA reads TGCGCCAGCAGCCCACACAGGGACTCGAGCACCGGGGAGCTGTTTTTT. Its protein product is CASSPHRDSSTGELFF.

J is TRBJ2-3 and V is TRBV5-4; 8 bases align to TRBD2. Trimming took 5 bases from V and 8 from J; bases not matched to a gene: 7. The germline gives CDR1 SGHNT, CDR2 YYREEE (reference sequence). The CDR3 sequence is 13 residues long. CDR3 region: CASRITSGATQYF. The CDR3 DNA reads TGTGCCAGCAGGATTACTAGCGGAGCTACGCAGTATTTT. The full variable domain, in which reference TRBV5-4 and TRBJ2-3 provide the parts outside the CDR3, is ETGVTQSPTHLIKTRGQQVTLRCSSQSGHNTVSWYQQALGQGPQFIFQYYREEENGRGNFPPRFSGLQFPNYSSELNVNALELDDSALYLCASRITSGATQYFGPGTRLTVL.

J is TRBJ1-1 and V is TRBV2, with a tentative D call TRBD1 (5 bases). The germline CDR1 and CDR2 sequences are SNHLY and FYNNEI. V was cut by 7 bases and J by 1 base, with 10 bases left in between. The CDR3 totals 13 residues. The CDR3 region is CASTTGRNTEAFF. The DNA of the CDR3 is TGTGCCAGCACCACAGGAAGGAACACTGAAGCTTTCTTT.

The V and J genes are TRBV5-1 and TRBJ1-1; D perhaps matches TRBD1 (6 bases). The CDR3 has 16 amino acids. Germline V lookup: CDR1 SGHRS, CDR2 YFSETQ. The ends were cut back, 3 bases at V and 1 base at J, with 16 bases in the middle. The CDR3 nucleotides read TGCGCCAGCAGCTGGGGGCGAGCAGGGGCGAACACTGAAGCTTTCTTT. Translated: CASSWGRAGANTEAFF.

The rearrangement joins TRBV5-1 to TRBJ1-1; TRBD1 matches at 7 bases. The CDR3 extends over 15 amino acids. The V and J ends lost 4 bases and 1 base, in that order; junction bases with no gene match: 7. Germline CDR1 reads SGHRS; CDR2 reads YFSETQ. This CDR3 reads CASSVQGEKNTEAFF. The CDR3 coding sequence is TGCGCCAGCAGCGTGCAGGGGGAAAAGAACACTGAAGCTTTCTTT.